This T cell receptor beta chain originates from a study of T cell responses to AZD1222 COVID-19 vaccine. Overall study results and limits: A rise in Spike-specific TCR breadth and depth followed two AZD1222 doses. Recipients of AZD1222 seropositive at baseline numbered only 6 or 7.

Trimming took 5 bases from V and 2 from J, leaving 6 bases between them. This CDR3 comprises 11 residues. Germline-derived CDR1 and CDR2 are GTSNPN and SVGIG (reference sequence). Comments on this clone: Its antigen is still unknown.

TCRdb's copy holds only in-frame clones and misses some; the assay was immunoSEQ multiplex PCR. The sample holds over 85,000 clones, 84% seen once. V is TRBV30 and J is TRBJ1-2; D uncertain. This clonotype was obtained from an adult who received the AZD1222 COVID-19 vaccine. Sequencing was performed on peripheral blood, taken 28 days after the second AZD1222 dose. For the CDR3, the DNA is TGTGCCTGGGGTCTGAACTATGGCTACACCTTC. Translation: CAWGLNYGYTF.